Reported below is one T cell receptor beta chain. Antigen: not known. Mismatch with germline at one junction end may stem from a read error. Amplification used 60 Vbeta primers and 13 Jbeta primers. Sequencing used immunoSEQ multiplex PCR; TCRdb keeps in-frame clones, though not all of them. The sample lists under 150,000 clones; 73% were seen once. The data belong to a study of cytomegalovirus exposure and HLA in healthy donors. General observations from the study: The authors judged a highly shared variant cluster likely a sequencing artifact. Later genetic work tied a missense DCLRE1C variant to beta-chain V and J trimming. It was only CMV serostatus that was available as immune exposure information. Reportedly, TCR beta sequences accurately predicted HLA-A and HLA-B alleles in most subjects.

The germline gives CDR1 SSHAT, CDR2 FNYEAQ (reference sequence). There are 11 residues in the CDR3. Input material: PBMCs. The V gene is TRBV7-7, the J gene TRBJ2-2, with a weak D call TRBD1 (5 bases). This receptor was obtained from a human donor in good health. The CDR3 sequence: CASSQGGELFF. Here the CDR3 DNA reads TGTGCTAGCAGCCAGGGTGGGGAGCTGTTTTTT.